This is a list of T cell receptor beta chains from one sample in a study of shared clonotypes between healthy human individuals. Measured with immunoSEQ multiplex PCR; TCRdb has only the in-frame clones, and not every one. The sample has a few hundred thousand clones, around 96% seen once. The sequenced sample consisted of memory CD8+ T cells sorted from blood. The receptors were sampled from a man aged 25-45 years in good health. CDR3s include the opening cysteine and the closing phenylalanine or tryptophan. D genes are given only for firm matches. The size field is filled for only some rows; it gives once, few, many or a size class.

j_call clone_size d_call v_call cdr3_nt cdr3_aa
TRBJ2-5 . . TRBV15 TGTGCCACCAGCAGAACGGGACAGTGGAGGGACCAAGAGACCCAGTACTTC CATSRTGQWRDQETQYF
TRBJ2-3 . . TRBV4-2 TGTGCCAGCAGCCAAGGGCTAGTTGACACAGATACGCAGTATTTT CASSQGLVDTDTQYF
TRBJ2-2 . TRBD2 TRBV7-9 TGTGCCAGCAGCTTACGCCTAGCGGGAGTCACCGGGGAGCTGTTTTTT CASSLRLAGVTGELFF
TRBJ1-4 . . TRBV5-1 TGCGCCAGCAGCTTGGGGGGAGATGAAAAACTGTTTTTT CASSLGGDEKLFF
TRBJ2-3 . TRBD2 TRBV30 TGTGCCTGGAGTGAACCTAGCGGGAGAAAAGCAGATACGCAGTATTTT CAWSEPSGRKADTQYF
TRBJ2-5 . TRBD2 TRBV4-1 TGCGCCAGCAGCCAACAGGCGGGACTAGCGGTCCAAGAGACCCAGTACTTC CASSQQAGLAVQETQYF
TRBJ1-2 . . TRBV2 TGTGCCAGCAGTGGCCCCTTTCGGACAGACCAGGGTGGCTACACCTTC CASSGPFRTDQGGYTF
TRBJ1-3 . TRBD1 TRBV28 TGTGCCAGCAGTCGACAGGGGTCCTCTGGAAACACCATATATTTT CASSRQGSSGNTIYF
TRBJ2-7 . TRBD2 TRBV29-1 TGCAGCGTTGGCGTCAGCGGGGGCTACGAGCAGTACTTC CSVGVSGGYEQYF
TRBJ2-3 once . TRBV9 TGTGCCAGCAGCGTTGGGTGGACCGGAGATACGCAGTATTTT CASSVGWTGDTQYF
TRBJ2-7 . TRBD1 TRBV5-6 TGTGCCAGCAGCGCCGACAGGGGTGGTGTGCAGTACTTC CASSADRGGVQYF